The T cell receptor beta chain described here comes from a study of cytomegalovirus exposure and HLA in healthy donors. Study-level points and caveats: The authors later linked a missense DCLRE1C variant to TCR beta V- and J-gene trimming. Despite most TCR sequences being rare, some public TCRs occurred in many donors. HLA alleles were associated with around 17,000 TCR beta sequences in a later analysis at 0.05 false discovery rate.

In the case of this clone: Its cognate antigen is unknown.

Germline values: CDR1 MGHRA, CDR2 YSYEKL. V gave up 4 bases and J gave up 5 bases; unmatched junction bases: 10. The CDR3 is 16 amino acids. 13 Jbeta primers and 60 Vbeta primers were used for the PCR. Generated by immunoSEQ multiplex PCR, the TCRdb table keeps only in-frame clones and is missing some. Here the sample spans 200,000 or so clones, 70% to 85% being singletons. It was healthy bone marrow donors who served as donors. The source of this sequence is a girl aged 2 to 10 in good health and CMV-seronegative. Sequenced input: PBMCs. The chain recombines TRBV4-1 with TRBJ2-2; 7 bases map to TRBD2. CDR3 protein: CASSRETSYGTGELFF. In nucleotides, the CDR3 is TGCGCCAGCAGCCGAGAGACTAGCTATGGAACCGGGGAGCTGTTTTTT.